These 3 T cell receptor beta chains originate from one sample sequenced in a study of T cells after yellow fever vaccination. TCRdb independently ran MiXCR on the 5' RACE reads; one entry per CDR3 protein. The sample lists 300,000 to 350,000 distinct CDR3 sequences; approximately 12% were seen once. The material was CD4+ T cells sorted from PBMCs, obtained 45 days after the yellow fever booster vaccination. Source of these receptors: a man younger than 30 who received the YFV17D yellow fever vaccine.

The chain is built from TRBV29-1 and TRBJ2-1; 8 bases are shared with TRBD1. This CDR3 is built from 11 residues. From germline, CDR1 is SQVTM and CDR2 ANQGSEA. After removal of 8 bases from V and 15 bases from J, the junction contained 12 bases not matched to a gene. The DNA for the CDR3 is TGCAGCACCGGACAGGGCCTTGGTCCGTTCTTC. It translates to CSTGQGLGPFF.

This clonotype has just a few counts. The genes are TRBV20-1 and TRBJ2-3; 8 nucleotides align to TRBD2. Germline V gene data show CDR1 as DFQATT and CDR2 as SNEGSKA (reference sequence). V lost 4 bases and J lost 6; bases outside the gene matches: 9. The CDR3 consists of 14 residues. The chain's CDR3 is CSATNGGGSDTQYF. CDR3 coding DNA: TGCAGTGCTACGAACGGGGGGGGTTCGGATACGCAGTATTTT.

The V and J genes are TRBV4-1 and TRBJ2-1; D is unresolved. CDR3 length: 17 residues. Trimming cost V 0 bases and J 5 bases, with 17 bases left between them. Looked up from germline, CDR1 is MGHRA and CDR2 is YSYEKL. CDR3 bases: TGCGCCAGCAGCCAAGATGGAGCATATGGGGTGGACAATGAGCAGTTCTTC. Encoded protein: CASSQDGAYGVDNEQFF.